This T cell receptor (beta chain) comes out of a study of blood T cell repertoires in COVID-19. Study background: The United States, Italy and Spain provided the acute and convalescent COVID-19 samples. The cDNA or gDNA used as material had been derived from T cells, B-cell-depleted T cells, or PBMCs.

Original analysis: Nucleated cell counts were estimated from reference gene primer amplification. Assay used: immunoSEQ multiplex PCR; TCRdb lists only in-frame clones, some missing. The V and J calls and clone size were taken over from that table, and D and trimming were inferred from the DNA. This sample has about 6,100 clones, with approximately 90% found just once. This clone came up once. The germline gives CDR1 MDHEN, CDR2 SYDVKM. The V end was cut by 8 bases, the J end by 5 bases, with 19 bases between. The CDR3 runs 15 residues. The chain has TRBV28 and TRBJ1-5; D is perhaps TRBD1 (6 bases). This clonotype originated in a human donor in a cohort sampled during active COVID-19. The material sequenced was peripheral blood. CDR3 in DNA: TGTGCCAGCCTGGCCCTAGGGGGAGATTATCAGCCCCAGCATTTT. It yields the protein CASLALGGDYQPQHF.